The clone carrying this T cell receptor beta chain came up many times. The data were obtained in a study of T cell repertoires in cytomegalovirus infection. The CDR3 runs 15 residues. Germline CDR1 is MDHEN and CDR2 is SYDVKM. The germline V and J ends were trimmed by 5 bases and 4 bases, with 15 bases remaining between them. Via MiXCR, TCRdb re-called the reads, giving one row per CDR3 protein. The sample contains around 300,000 distinct CDR3 sequences, over 7.5% of which appear only once. This clonotype originated in a human donor in good health (CMV status not recorded). Some clones in this sample may be carry-over from other donors' samples. The sequenced sample consisted of PBMCs. The V gene is TRBV28, the J gene TRBJ1-5, with D perhaps TRBD1 (6 bases). The CDR3 spells CASSTSGGANQPQHF. CDR3 bases: TGTGCCAGCAGTACCTCGGGGGGGGCAAATCAGCCCCAGCATTTT.